The present T cell receptor beta chain was sequenced within a study of T-cell memory formation after mild COVID-19. TCRdb independently ran MiXCR on the 5' RACE reads; one entry per CDR3 protein. The data show about 430,000 distinct CDR3 sequences, roughly 17% seen once. Comments on this clonotype: This sequence may be a read error, since a much larger clone differs from it by one base.

This clonotype was sampled from a man younger than 30 who had mild COVID-19 (a few samples of this study predate the infection). Cell type and time point are not known. The sequenced sample consisted of PBMCs or a T cell subset sorted from them (not recorded which).

CDR3 DNA: TGTGCCAGCAGTTACTACGCTAAATACTACGAGCAGTACTTC. This sequence encodes CASSYYAKYYEQYF. The V call is TRBV6-6, the J call TRBJ2-7; D is unclear. V was shortened by 1 base and J by 3 bases, with 10 bases between the two germline ends. Germline CDR1 MNHNY, CDR2 SVGAGI (reference sequence). The CDR3 has 14 amino acids.